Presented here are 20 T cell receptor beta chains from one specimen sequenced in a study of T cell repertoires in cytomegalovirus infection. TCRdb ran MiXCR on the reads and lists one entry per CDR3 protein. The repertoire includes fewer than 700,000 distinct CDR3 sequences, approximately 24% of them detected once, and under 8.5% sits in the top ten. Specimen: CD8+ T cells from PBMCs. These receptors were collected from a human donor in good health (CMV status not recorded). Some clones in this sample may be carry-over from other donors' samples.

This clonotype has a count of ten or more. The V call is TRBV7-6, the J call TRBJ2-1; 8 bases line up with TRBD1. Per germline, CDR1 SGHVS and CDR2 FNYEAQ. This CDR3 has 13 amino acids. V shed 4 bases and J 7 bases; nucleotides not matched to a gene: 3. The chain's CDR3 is CASSSRGLNEQFF. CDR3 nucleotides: TGTGCCAGCAGCTCCAGGGGGCTTAATGAGCAGTTCTTC.

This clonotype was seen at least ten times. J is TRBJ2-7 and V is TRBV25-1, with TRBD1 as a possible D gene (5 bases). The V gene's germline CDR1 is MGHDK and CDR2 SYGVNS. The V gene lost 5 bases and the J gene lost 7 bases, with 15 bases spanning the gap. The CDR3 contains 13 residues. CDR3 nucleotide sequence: TGTGCCAGCAGTCCGGCAGGGCCTGTAGAGCAGTACTTC. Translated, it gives CASSPAGPVEQYF.

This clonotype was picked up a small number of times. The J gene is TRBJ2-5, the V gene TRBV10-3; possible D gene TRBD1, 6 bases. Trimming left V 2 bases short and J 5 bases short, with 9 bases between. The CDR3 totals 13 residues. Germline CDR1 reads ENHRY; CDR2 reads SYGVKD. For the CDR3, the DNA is TGTGCCATCAGTGAGGGGGGCGAGGAGACCCAGTACTTC. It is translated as CAISEGGEETQYF.

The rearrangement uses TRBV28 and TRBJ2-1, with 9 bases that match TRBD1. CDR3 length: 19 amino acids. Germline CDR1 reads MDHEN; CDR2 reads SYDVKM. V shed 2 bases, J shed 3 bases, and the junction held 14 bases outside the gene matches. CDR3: CASSLEDRGRITGYNEQFF. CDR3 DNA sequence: TGTGCCAGCAGTTTAGAGGACAGGGGAAGAATAACCGGCTACAATGAGCAGTTCTTC.

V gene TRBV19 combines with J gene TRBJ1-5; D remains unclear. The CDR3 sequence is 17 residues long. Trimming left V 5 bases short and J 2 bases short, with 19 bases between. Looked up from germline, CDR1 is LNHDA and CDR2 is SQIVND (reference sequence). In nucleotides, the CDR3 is TGTGCCAGTAGTCCGGCCCGTTGGAGCCAGGGCAATCAGCCCCAGCATTTT. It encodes CASSPARWSQGNQPQHF.

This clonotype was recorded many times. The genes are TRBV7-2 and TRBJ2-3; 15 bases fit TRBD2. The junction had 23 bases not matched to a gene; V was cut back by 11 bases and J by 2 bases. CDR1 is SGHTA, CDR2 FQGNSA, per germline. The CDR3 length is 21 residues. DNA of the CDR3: TGTGCCGAGGTACCCGGGACTAGCGGGGGGCCACCTCGGGTCCCCACAGATACGCAGTATTTT. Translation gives CAEVPGTSGGPPRVPTDTQYF.

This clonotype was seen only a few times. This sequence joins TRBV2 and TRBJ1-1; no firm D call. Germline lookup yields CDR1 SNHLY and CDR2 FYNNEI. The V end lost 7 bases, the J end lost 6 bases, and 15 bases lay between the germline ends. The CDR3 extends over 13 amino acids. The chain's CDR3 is CASIGPSWSEAFF. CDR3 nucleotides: TGTGCCAGCATAGGACCGAGCTGGTCTGAAGCTTTCTTT.

CDR3 coding DNA: TGCGCCAGCAGCGTCCCCGGGGAGGATGAGCAGTTCTTC. This encodes CASSVPGEDEQFF. The V call is TRBV4-1, the J call TRBJ2-1; D is possibly TRBD2 (6 bases). This CDR3 has 13 amino acids. Germline V lookup: CDR1 MGHRA, CDR2 YSYEKL. V lost 5 bases and J lost 8, with 13 bases in between.

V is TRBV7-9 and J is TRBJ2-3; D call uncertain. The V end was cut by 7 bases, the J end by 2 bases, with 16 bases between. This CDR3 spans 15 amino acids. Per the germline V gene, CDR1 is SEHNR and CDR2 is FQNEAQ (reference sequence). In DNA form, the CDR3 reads TGTGCCAGCACCGAAGTCGCGGAATCCACAGATACGCAGTATTTT. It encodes CASTEVAESTDTQYF.

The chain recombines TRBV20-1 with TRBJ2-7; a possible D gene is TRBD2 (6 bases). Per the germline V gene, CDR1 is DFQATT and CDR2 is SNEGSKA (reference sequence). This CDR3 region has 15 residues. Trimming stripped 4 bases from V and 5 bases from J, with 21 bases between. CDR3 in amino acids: CSANTRLDSNDEQYF. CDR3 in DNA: TGCAGTGCTAATACACGACTAGATTCCAATGACGAGCAGTACTTC.

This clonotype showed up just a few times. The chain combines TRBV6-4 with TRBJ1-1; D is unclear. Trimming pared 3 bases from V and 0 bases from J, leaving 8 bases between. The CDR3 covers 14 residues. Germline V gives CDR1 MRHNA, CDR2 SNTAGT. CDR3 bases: TGTGCCAGCAGTGAGAACGGGATGAACACTGAAGCTTTCTTT. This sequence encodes CASSENGMNTEAFF.

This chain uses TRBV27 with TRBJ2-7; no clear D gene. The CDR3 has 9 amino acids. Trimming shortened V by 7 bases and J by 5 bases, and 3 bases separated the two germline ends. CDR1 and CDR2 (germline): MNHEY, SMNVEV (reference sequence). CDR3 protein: CASKDEQYF. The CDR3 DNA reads TGTGCCAGCAAGGACGAGCAGTACTTC.

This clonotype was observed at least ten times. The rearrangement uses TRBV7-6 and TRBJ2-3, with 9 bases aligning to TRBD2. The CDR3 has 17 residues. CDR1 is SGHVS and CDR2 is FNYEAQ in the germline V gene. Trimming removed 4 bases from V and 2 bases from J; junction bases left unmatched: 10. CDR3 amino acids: CASSSQGRGGFTDTQYF. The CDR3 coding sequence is TGTGCCAGCAGCTCCCAGGGGCGGGGGGGCTTCACAGATACGCAGTATTTT.

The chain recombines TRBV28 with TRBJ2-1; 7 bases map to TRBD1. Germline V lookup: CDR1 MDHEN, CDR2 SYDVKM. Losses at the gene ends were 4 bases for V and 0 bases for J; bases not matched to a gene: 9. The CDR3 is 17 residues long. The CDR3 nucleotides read TGTGCCAGCAGTTCCCGGGACAGATACGCCTCCTACAATGAGCAGTTCTTC. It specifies CASSSRDRYASYNEQFF.

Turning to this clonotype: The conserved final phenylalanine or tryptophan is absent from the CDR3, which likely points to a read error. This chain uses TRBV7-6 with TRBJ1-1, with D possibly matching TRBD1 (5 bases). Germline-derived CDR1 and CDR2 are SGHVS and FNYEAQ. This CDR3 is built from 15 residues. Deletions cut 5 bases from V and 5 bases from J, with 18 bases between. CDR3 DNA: TGTGCCAGCAGCCTCCGAGGGGAGGACGTTACTGAAGCTTTCCTT. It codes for CASSLRGEDVTEAFL.

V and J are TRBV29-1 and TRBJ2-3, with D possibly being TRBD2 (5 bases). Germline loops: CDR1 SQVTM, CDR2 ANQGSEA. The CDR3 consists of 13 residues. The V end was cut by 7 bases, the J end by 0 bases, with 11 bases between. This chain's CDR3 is CSAETGSTDTQYF. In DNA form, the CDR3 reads TGCAGCGCCGAGACGGGGAGCACAGATACGCAGTATTTT.

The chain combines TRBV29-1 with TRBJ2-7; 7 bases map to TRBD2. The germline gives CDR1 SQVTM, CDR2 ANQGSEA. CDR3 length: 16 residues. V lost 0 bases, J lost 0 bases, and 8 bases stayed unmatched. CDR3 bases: TGCAGCGTTGAAGAGTTCACCGGGACTAACTCCTACGAGCAGTACTTC. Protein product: CSVEEFTGTNSYEQYF.

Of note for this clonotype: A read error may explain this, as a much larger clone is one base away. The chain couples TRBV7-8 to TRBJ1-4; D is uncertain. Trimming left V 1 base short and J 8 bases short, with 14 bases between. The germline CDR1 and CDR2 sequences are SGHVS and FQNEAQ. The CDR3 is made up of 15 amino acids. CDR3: CASSLVLSRGEKLFF. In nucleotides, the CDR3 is TGTGCCAGCAGCTTAGTGTTGTCCCGTGGAGAAAAACTGTTTTTT. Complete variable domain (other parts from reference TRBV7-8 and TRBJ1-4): GAGVSQSPRYKVAKRGQDVALRCDPISGHVSLFWYQQALGQGPEFLTYFQNEAQLDKSGLPSDRFFAERPEGSVSTLKIQRTQQEDSAVYLCASSLVLSRGEKLFFGSGTQLSVL.

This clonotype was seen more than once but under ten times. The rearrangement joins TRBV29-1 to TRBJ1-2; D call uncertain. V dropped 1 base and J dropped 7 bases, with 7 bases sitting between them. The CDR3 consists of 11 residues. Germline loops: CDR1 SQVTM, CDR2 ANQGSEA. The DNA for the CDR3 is TGCAGCGTTGAAGGGAGAGTTGGCTACACCTTC. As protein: CSVEGRVGYTF.

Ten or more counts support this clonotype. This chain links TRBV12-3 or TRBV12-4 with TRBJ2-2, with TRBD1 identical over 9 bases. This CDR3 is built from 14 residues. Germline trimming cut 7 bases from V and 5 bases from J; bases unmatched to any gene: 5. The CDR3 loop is CASTETGGTGELFF. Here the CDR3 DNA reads TGTGCCAGCACCGAGACAGGGGGGACCGGGGAGCTGTTTTTT.